Reported below is one T cell receptor (beta chain). CDR3 length: 13 amino acids. V lost 3 bases and J 14 bases, leaving 14 bases between the germline ends. Germline V gives CDR1 ENHRY, CDR2 SYGVKD. The sample comes from a study of cytomegalovirus exposure and HLA in healthy donors. Sequenced by immunoSEQ multiplex PCR; TCRdb stores in-frame clones only, minus some. The repertoire holds approximately 110,000 clones, with approximately 94% as singletons. The chain recombines TRBV10-3 with TRBJ1-6; no clear D. The origin of this receptor is a woman aged 18 to 35 in good health and CMV-seronegative. Input material: PBMCs. The CDR3 is CAISEGRPESLHF. CDR3 nucleotides: TGTGCCATCAGTGAAGGCCGACCGGAGTCCCTCCACTTT.